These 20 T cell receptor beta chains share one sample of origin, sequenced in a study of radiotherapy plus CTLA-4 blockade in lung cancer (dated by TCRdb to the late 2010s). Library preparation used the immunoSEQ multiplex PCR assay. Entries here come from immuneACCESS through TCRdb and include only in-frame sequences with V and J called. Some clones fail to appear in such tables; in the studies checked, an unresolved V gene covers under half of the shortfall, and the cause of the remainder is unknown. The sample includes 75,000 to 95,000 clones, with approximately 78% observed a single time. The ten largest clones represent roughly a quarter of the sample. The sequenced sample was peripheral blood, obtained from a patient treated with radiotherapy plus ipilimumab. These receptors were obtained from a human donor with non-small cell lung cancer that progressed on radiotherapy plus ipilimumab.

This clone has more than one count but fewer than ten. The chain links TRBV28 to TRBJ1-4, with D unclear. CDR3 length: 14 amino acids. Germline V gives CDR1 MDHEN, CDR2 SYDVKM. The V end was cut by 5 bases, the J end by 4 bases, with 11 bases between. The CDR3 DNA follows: TGTGCCAGCAGTACCTTGGGGTTTAATGAAAAACTGTTTTTT. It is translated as CASSTLGFNEKLFF.

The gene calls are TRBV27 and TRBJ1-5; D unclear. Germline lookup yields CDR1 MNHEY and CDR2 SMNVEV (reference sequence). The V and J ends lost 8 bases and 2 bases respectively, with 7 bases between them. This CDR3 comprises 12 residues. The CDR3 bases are TGTGCCAGCGCCCGGGGCAATCAGCCCCAGCATTTT. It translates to CASARGNQPQHF.

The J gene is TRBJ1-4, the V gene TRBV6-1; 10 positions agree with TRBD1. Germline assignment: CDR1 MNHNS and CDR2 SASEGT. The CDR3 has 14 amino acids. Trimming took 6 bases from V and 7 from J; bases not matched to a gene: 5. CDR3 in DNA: TGTGCCAGCAGCCCCGGGACAGGGGTTGAAAAACTGTTTTTT. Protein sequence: CASSPGTGVEKLFF.

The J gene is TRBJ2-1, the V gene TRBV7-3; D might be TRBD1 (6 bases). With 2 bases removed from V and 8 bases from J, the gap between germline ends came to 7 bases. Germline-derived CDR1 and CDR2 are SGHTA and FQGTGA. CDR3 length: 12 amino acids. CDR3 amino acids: CASSLQGHEQFF. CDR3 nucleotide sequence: TGTGCCAGCAGCTTACAGGGGCATGAGCAGTTCTTC.

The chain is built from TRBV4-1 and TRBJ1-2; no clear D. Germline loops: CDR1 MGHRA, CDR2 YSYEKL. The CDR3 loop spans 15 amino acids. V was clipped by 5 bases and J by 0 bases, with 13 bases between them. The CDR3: CASSETLGANYGYTF. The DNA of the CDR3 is TGCGCCAGCAGCGAAACGCTCGGAGCTAACTATGGCTACACCTTC.

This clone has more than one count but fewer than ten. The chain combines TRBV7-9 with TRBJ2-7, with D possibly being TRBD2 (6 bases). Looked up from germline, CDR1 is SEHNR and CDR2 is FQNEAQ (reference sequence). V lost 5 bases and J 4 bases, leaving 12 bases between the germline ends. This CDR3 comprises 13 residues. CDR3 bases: TGTGCCAGCAGCAGGGGACTCGAGTACGAGCAGTACGTC. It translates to CASSRGLEYEQYV.

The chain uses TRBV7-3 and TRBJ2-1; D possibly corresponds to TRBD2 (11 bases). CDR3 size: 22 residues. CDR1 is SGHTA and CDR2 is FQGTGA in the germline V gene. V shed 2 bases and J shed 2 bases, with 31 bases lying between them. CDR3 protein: CASSLGTGDITSGRGAYNEQFF. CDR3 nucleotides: TGTGCCAGCAGCTTAGGGACAGGGGACATCACTAGCGGGAGAGGGGCCTACAATGAGCAGTTCTTC.

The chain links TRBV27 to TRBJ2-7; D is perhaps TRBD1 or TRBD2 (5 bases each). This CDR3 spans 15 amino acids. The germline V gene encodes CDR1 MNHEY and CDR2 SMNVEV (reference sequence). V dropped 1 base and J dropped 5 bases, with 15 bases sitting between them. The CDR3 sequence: CASSLFGGARDEQYF. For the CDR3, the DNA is TGTGCCAGCAGTTTATTTGGGGGAGCTAGGGACGAGCAGTACTTC.

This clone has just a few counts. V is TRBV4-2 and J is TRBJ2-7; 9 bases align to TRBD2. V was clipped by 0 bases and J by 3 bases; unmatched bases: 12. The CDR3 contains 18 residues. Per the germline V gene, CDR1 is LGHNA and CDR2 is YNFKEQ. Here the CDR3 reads CASSQDTRTSGRYYEQYF. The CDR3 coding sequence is TGTGCCAGCAGCCAAGACACTAGGACCAGCGGGAGGTACTACGAGCAGTACTTC.

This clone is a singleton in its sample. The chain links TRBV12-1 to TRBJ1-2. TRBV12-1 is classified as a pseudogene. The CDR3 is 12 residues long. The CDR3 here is CARPLRGNGYTF. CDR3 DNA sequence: TGTGCCAGACCATTGAGGGGTAATGGCTACACCTTC.

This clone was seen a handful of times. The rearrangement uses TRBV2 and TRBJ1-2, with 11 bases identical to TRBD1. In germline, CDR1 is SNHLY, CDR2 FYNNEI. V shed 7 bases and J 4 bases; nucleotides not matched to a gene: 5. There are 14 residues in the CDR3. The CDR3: CASTRTGGVYGYTF. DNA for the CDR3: TGTGCCAGCACCCGGACAGGGGGCGTCTATGGCTACACCTTC.

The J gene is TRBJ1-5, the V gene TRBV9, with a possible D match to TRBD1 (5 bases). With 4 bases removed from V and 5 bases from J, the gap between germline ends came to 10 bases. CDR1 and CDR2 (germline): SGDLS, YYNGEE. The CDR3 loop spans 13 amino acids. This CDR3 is CASSHRQHQPQHF. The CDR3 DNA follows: TGTGCCAGCAGCCATCGACAGCATCAGCCCCAGCATTTT.

CDR3 in amino acids: CASSYPGQGLNQPQHF. CDR3 nucleotides: TGTGCCAGCAGTTACCCGGGACAGGGGCTCAATCAGCCCCAGCATTTT. J is TRBJ1-5 and V is TRBV6-6, with 10 bases that match TRBD1. Germline trimming cut 2 bases from V and 3 bases from J; bases unmatched to any gene: 4. The germline gives CDR1 MNHNY, CDR2 SVGAGI (reference sequence). The length of the CDR3 is 16 residues.

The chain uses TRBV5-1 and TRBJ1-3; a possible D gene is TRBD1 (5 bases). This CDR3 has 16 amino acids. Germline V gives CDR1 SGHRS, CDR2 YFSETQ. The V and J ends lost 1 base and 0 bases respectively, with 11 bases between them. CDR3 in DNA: TGCGCCAGCAGCTTGAATGGCAGGGCCTCTGGAAACACCATATATTTT. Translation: CASSLNGRASGNTIYF.

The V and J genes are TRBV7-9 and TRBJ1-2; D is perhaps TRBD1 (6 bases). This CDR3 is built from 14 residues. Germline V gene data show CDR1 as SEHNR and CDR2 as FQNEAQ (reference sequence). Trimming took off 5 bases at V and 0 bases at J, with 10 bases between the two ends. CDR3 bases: TGTGCCAGCAGCCCAGGACAGTCTAACTATGGCTACACCTTC. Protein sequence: CASSPGQSNYGYTF.

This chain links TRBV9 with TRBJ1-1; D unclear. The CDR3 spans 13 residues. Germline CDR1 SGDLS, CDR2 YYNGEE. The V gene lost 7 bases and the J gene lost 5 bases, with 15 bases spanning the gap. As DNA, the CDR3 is TGTGCCAGCTCGTCACAGTCGACGACTGAAGCTTTCTTT. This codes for CASSSQSTTEAFF.

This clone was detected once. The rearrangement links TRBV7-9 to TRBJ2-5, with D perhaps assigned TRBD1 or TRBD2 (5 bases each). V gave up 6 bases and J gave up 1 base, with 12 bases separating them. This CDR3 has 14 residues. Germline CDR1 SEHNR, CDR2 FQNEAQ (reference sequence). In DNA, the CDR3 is TGTGCCAGCAGGAGGGGCCTAACCCAAGAGACCCAGTACTTC. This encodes CASRRGLTQETQYF.

In DNA form, the CDR3 reads TGCGCCAGCAGCCCCCCGACAGGAGGGCGGGAAAAACTGTTTTTT. Translating gives CASSPPTGGREKLFF. The rearrangement uses TRBV4-1 and TRBJ1-4, with a tentative D call TRBD1 (6 bases). Germline V gene lookup returns CDR1 MGHRA and CDR2 YSYEKL. There are 15 residues in the CDR3. V shed 4 bases and J shed 8 bases, with 17 bases lying between them.

CDR3 sequence reads: CASSESIQGEQFF. Written as DNA, the CDR3 is TGCGCCAGCAGTGAGTCGATCCAGGGCGAGCAGTTCTTC. The rearrangement uses TRBV10-2 and TRBJ2-1; D may be TRBD1 (5 bases). The V gene's germline CDR1 is WSHSY and CDR2 SAAADI. The CDR3 length is 13 residues. Trimming pared 0 bases from V and 10 bases from J, leaving 10 bases between.

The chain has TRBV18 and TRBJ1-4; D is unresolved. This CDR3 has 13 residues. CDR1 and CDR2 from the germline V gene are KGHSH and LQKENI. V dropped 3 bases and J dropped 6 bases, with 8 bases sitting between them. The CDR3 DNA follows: TGTGCCAGCTCACCTACCGGACATGAAAAACTGTTTTTT. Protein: CASSPTGHEKLFF.